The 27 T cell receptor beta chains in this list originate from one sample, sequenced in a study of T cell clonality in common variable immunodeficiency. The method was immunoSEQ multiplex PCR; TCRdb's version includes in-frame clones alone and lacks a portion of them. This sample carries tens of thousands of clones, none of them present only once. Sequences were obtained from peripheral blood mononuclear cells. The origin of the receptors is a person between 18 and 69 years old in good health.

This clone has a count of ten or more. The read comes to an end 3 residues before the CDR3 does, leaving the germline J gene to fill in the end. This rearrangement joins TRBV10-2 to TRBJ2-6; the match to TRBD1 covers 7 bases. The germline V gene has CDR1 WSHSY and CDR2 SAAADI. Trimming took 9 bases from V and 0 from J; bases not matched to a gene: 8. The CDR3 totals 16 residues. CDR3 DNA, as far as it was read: TGCGCCAGTTCTGAGGACAGGACCTCTGGGGCCAACGTC. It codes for CASSEDRTSGANV. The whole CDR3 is CASSEDRTSGANVLTF.

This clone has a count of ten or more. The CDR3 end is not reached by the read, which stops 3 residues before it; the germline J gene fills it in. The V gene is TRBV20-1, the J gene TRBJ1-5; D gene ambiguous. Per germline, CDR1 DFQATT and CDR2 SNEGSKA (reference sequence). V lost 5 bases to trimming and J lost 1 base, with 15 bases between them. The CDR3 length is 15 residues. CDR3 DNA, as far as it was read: TGCAGTGCTCACGCCGACTACTCCAGCAATCAGCCC. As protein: CSAHADYSSNQP. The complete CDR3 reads CSAHADYSSNQPQHF.

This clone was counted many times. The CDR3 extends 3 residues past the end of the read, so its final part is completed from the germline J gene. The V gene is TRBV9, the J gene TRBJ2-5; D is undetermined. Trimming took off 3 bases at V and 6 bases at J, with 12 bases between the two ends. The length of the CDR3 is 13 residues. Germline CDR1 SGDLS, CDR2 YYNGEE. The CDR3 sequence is CASSESGSQTQYF. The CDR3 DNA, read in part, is TGTGCCAGCAGCGAGTCAGGTTCCCAGACC.

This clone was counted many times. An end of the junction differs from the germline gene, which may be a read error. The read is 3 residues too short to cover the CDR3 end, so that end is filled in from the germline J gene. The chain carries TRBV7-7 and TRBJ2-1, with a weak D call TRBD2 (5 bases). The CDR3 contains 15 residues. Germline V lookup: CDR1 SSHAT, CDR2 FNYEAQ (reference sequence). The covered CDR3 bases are TGTGCTAGCAGCTTCGGTCTAGCCGTAGGCAATGAG. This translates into CASSFGLAVGNE. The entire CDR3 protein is CASSFGLAVGNEQFF.

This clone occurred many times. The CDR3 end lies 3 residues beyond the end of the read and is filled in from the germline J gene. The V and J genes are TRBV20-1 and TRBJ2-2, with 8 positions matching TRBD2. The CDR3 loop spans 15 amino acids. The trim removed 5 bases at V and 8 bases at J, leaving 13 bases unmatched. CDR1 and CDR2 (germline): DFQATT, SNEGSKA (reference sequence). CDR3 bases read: TGCAGTGCTTCCTATCAGCGGGGGTTCGGTGGGGAG. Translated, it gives CSASYQRGFGGE. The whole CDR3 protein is CSASYQRGFGGELFF.

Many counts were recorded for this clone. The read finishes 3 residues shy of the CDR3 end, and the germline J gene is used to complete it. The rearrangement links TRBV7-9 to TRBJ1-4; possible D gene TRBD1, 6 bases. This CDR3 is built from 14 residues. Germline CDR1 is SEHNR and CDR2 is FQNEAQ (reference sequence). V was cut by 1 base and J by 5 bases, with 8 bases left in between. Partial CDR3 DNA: TGTGCCAGCAGCTTAGAAGGGGGAAATGAAAAA. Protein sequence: CASSLEGGNEK. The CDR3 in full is CASSLEGGNEKLFF.

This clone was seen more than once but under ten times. The CDR3 DNA, read in part, is TGTGCCAGCTCACCAGGGACAGGGTACAATGAG. Its protein is CASSPGTGYNE. The entire CDR3 is CASSPGTGYNEQFF. The chain joins TRBV18 to TRBJ2-1; 9 positions match TRBD1. The read is 3 residues too short to cover the CDR3 end, so that end is filled in from the germline J gene. Germline CDR1 and CDR2: KGHSH and LQKENI. This CDR3 contains 14 residues. The J segment lost 4 bases and the V segment lost 2 bases, leaving 0 bases of the junction unmatched.

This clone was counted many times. Here the CDR3 reads CASSLKRGGNTGELFF. The CDR3 bases that were read are TGCGCCAGCAGTCTGAAACGGGGGGGGAACACCGGGGAG. The V and J genes are TRBV5-1 and TRBJ2-2, with 8 bases identical to TRBD2. Sequencing ends 3 residues short of the CDR3 end; the germline J gene provides the rest. V lost 5 bases and J lost 1; bases outside the gene matches: 7. Germline V gene sequence: CDR1 SGHRS, CDR2 YFSETQ. The CDR3 covers 16 residues.

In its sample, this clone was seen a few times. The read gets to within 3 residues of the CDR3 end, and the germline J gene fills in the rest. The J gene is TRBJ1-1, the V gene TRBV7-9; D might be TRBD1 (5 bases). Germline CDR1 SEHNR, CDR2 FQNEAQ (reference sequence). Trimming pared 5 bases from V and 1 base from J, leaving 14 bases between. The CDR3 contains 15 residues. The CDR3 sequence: CASSVRQGGNTEAFF. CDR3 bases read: TGTGCCAGCAGCGTAAGGCAGGGAGGGAACACTGAA.

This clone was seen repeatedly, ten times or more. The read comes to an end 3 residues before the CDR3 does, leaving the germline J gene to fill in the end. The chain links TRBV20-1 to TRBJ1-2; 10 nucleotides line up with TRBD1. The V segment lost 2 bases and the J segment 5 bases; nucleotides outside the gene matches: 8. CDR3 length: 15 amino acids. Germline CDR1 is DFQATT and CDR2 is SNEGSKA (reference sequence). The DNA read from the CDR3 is TGCAGTGCTAGACCCCGAGACAGGGGGCGTTATGGC. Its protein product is CSARPRDRGRYG. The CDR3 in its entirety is CSARPRDRGRYGYTF.

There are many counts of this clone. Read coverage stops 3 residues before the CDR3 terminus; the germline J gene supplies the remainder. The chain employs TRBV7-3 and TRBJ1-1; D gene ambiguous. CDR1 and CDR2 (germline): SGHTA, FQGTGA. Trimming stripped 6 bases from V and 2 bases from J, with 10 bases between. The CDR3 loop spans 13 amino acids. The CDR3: CASSTTPNTEAFF. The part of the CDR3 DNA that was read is TGTGCCAGCAGTACAACCCCTAACACTGAA.

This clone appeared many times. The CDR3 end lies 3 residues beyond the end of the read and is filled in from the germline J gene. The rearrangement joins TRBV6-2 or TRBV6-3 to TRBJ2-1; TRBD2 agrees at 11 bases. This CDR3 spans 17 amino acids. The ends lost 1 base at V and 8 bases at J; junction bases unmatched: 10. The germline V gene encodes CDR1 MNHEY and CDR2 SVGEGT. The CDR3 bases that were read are TGTGCCAGCAGTTACTTTCCCCTAGCGGGAGGATCCGATGAG. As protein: CASSYFPLAGGSDE. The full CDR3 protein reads CASSYFPLAGGSDEQFF.

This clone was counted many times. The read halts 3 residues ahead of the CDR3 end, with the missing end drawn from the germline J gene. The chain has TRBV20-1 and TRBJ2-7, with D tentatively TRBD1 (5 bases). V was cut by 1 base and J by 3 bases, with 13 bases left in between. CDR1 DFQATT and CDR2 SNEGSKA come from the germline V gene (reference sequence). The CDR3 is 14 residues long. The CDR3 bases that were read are TGCAGTGCTAGAGTCCCAGGGAAGGGCTACGAG. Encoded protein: CSARVPGKGYE. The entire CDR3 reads CSARVPGKGYEQYF.

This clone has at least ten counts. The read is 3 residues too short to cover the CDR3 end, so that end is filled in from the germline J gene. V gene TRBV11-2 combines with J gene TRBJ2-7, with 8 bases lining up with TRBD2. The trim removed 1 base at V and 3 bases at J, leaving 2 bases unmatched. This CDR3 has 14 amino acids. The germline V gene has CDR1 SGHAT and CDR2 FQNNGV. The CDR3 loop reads CASSLGTSFYEQYF. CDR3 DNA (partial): TGTGCCAGCAGCTTAGGGACTAGCTTCTACGAG.

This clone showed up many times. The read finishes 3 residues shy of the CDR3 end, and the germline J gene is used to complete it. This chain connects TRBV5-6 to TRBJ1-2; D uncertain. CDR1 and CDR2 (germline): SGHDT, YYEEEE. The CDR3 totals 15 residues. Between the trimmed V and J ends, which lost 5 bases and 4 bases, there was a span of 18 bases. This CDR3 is CASSPLRESLYGYTF. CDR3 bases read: TGTGCCAGCAGTCCCCTTAGAGAGAGCCTCTATGGC. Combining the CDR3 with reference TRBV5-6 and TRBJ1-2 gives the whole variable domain DAGVTQSPTHLIKTRGQQVTLRCSPKSGHDTVSWYQQALGQGPQFIFQYYEEEERQRGNFPDRFSGHQFPNYSSELNVNALLLGDSALYLCASSPLRESLYGYTFGSGTRLTVV.

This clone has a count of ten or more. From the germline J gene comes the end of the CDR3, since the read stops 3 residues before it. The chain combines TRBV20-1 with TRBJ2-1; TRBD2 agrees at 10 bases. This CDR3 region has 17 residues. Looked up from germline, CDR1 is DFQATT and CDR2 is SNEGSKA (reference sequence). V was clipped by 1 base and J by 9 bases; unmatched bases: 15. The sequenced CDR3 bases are TGCAGTGCTAGAGTCCCAAAACTAGCGGGGCTGTTTGCTGAG. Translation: CSARVPKLAGLFAE. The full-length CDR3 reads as CSARVPKLAGLFAEQFF.

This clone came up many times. The sequenced part of the CDR3 DNA is TGTGCCAGCAGCCAGGGTTATAACGAG. Protein product: CASSQGYNE. The CDR3, in full, reads CASSQGYNEQYF. The chain joins TRBV7-9 to TRBJ2-7; D perhaps matches TRBD1 (5 bases). The DNA ends 3 residues before the CDR3 does, and the rest of the CDR3 is filled in from the germline J gene. Germline CDR1 reads SEHNR; CDR2 reads FQNEAQ (reference sequence). This CDR3 comprises 12 residues. V lost 5 bases, J lost 5 bases, and 10 bases lay in between.

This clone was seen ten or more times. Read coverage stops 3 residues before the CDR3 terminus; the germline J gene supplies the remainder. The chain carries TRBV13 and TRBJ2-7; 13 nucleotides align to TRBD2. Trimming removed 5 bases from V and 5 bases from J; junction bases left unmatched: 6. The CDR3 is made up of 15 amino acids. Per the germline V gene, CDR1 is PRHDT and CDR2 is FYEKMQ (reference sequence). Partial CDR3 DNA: TGTGCCAGCAGCCGTCGGACTAGCGGGAGTAACGAG. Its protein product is CASSRRTSGSNE. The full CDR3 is CASSRRTSGSNEQYF. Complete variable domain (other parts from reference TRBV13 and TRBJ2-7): AAGVIQSPRHLIKEKRETATLKCYPIPRHDTVYWYQQGPGQDPQFLISFYEKMQSDKGSIPDRFSAQQFSDYHSELNMSSLELGDSALYFCASSRRTSGSNEQYFGPGTRLTVT.

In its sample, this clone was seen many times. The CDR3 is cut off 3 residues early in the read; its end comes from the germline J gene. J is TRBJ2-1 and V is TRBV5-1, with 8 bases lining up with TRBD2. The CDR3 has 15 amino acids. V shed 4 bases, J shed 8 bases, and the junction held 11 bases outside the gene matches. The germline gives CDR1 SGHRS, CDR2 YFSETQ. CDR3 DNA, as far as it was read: TGCGCCAGCAGCCTTCTGTCGGGAGGGGGAGATGAG. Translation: CASSLLSGGGDE. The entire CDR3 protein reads CASSLLSGGGDEQFF.

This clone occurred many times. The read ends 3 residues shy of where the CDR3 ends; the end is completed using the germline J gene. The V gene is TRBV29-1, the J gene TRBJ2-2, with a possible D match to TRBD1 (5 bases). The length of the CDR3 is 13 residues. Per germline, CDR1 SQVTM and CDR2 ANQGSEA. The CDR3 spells CSVRWGQNSPLFF. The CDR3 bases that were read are TGCAGCGTTCGTTGGGGCCAAAATTCACCG.

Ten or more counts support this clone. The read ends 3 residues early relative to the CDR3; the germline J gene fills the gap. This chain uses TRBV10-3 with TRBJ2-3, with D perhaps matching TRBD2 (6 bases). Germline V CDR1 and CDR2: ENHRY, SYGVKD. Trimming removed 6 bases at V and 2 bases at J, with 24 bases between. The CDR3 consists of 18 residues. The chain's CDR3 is CAIREGPYGQRTTDTQYF. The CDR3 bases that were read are TGTGCCATCAGGGAGGGTCCCTACGGGCAGCGGACCACAGATACG.

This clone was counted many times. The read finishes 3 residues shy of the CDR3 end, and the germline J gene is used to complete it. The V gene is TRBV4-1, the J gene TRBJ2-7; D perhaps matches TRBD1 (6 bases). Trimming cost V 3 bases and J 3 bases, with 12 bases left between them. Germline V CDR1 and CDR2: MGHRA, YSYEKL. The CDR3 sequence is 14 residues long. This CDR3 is CASSQSGTLYEQYF. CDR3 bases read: TGCGCCAGCAGCCAGTCCGGGACACTCTACGAG.

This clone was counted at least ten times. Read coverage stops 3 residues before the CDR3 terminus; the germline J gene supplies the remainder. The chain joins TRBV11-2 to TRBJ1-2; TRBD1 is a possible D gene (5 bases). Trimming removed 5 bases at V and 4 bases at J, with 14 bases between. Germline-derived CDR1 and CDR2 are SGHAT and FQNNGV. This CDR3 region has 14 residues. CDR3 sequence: CASSPRGKTYGYTF. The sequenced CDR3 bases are TGTGCCAGCAGCCCCCGGGGGAAGACCTATGGC.

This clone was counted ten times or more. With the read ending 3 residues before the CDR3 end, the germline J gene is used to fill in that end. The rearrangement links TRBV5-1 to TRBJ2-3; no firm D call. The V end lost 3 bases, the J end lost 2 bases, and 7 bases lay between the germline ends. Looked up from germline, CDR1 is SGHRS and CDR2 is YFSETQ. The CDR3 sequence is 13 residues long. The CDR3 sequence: CASSSQVTDTQYF. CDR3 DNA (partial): TGCGCCAGCAGCTCTCAGGTCACAGATACG.

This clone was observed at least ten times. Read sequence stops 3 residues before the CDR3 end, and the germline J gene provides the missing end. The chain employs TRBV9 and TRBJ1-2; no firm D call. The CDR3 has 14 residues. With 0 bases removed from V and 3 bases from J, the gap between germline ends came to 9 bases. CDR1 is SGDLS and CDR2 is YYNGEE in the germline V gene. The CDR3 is CASSVDAGYYGYTF. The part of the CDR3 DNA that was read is TGTGCCAGCAGCGTAGATGCAGGCTACTATGGC.

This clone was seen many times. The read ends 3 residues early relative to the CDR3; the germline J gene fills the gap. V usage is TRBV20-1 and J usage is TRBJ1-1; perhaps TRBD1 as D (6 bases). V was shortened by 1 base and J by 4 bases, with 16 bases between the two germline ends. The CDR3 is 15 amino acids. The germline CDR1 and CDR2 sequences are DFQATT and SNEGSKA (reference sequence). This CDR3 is CSARAVGGVITEAFF. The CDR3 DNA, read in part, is TGCAGTGCTAGAGCCGTAGGGGGGGTCATCACTGAA.

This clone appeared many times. Incomplete CDR3 DNA: TGTGCCAGCAGAGTTACTAGCGGGGGGGGGCTCACAGATACG. Amino acids: CASRVTSGGGLTDT. The whole CDR3 reads CASRVTSGGGLTDTQYF. The chain has TRBV2 and TRBJ2-3; 13 nucleotides line up with TRBD2. The CDR3 is cut off 3 residues early in the read; its end comes from the germline J gene. This CDR3 has 17 amino acids. In germline, CDR1 is SNHLY, CDR2 FYNNEI. The J segment lost 2 bases and the V segment lost 6 bases, leaving 8 bases of the junction unmatched.